These T cell receptor beta chains were read from a single sample in a study of T cell repertoires in cytomegalovirus infection. Via MiXCR, TCRdb re-called the reads, giving one row per CDR3 protein. This table holds 200,000 or so distinct CDR3 sequences, under 30% found once. Sequenced input: PBMCs. The receptors were gathered from a human donor in good health (CMV status not recorded). Some clones in this sample may be carry-over from other donors' samples. Each CDR3 is given with its conserved first and last residue.

CDR3aa: CSARDWTSGDGGELFF; v_gene: TRBV20-1; j_gene: TRBJ2-2
CDR3aa: CASGFRVGRGFNQPQHF; v_gene: TRBV12-5; j_gene: TRBJ1-5
CDR3aa: CASTTGSSNQPQHF; v_gene: TRBV12-3/TRBV12-4; j_gene: TRBJ1-5
CDR3aa: CASSYQGPSGSYNSPLHF; v_gene: TRBV6-2/TRBV6-3; j_gene: TRBJ1-6
CDR3aa: CASRAGTAGGYTF; v_gene: TRBV2; j_gene: TRBJ1-2
CDR3aa: CASSSLDREGDEQYF; v_gene: TRBV11-2; j_gene: TRBJ2-7
CDR3aa: CASSLGQGSTDTQYF; v_gene: TRBV12-3/TRBV12-4; j_gene: TRBJ2-3
CDR3aa: CASSMDRALDTQYF; v_gene: TRBV11-3; j_gene: TRBJ2-3
CDR3aa: CASSGQDPNTEAFF; v_gene: TRBV19; j_gene: TRBJ1-1
CDR3aa: CASSYLGLAGGPRYNEQFF; v_gene: TRBV6-2/TRBV6-3; j_gene: TRBJ2-1
CDR3aa: CASSPPAFNEKLFF; v_gene: TRBV18; j_gene: TRBJ1-4